This T cell receptor (beta chain) was recorded in a study of T-cell memory formation after mild COVID-19. V was pared by 6 bases and J by 3 bases, with 2 bases of the junction left unmatched. This CDR3 contains 12 residues. This clonotype was counted only a few times. Its specificity is unknown. General study findings and limits: Contracting clones from day 15 to 85 showed balanced CD4/CD8; later expanders favored CD4+. Largely, contracting CD4+ clones fell within CM and EM, and contracting CD8+ clones within EMRA. Pre-infection memory held some responding clones, suggesting pre-existing cross-reactive T cells responded.

5'RACE, which relied on constant-segment primers, yielded TCR alpha and TCR beta cDNA libraries carrying sample barcodes and UMIs. TCRdb analysed the 5' RACE reads with MiXCR anew, one entry per CDR3 protein. The sample has some 190,000 distinct CDR3 sequences, more than 15% seen once. The V and J genes are TRBV12-3 or TRBV12-4 and TRBJ2-7; 7 bases are a match to TRBD2. The source of this sequence is an adult woman who had mild COVID-19 (a few samples of this study predate the infection). Cell type and time point are not known. The sequencing input was PBMCs or a T cell subset sorted from them (not recorded which). The CDR3 protein is CASRERGYEQYF. Written as DNA, the CDR3 is TGTGCCAGCAGGGAGCGGGGCTACGAGCAGTACTTC.